The rows below give T cell receptor beta chains drawn from one sample of a study of technical replicates of blood from a few donors. Assay: immunoSEQ multiplex PCR; the TCRdb copy retains only in-frame clones and omits some. The sample yields 70,000 to 95,000 clones, about 94% seen once. Sequenced: T cells isolated from PBMCs. Every receptor here comes from a human donor in good health. Both conserved end residues are part of each CDR3. The D gene is left open where the match is weak. Clone size is stated in some rows and not others, as once, few, many or a class when expanded.

CDR3: CSAPGDGVTEAFF; DNA: TGCAGCGCCCCGGGTGACGGGGTCACTGAAGCTTTCTTT; J: TRBJ1-1; size: -; D: -; V: TRBV29-1
CDR3: CASSWGSRDRGSGANVLTF; DNA: TGTGCCAGTAGTTGGGGCTCCCGGGACAGGGGATCTGGGGCCAACGTCCTGACTTTC; J: TRBJ2-6; size: -; D: TRBD1; V: TRBV19
CDR3: CASSPGQGSNTEAFF; DNA: TGTGCCAGCAGCCCCGGGCAGGGTTCGAACACTGAAGCTTTCTTT; J: TRBJ1-1; size: -; D: -; V: TRBV5-4
CDR3: CASSFGGDTQYF; DNA: TGTGCCAGCAGCTTTGGGGGGGATACGCAGTATTTT; J: TRBJ2-3; size: -; D: -; V: TRBV11-2
CDR3: CASSLVESPTEIKYF; DNA: TGTGCCAGCAGCTTAGTTGAGTCCCCCACCGAAATTAAGTACTTC; J: TRBJ2-7; size: -; D: -; V: TRBV7-9
CDR3: CASSQGLAGVGEQYF; DNA: TGTGCCAGCAGCCAGGGACTAGCGGGAGTTGGGGAGCAGTACTTC; J: TRBJ2-7; size: once; D: TRBD2; V: TRBV4-2
CDR3: CASGLARGSGGSSTEAFF; DNA: TGTGCTAGTGGTTTGGCCCGTGGAAGTGGGGGCTCGAGCACTGAAGCTTTCTTT; J: TRBJ1-1; size: -; D: -; V: TRBV12-5
CDR3: CASRRQVGEAFF; DNA: TGCGCCAGCCGACGACAGGTTGGTGAAGCTTTCTTT; J: TRBJ1-1; size: -; D: -; V: TRBV10-2
CDR3: CASSLGGDSYNEQFF; DNA: TGTGCCAGCAGCTTGGGGGGGGACAGCTACAATGAGCAGTTCTTC; J: TRBJ2-1; size: once; D: -; V: TRBV5-4
CDR3: CASSRTSGRSQYF; DNA: TGTGCCAGCAGCCGGACTAGCGGGAGATCGCAGTATTTT; J: TRBJ2-3; size: -; D: TRBD2; V: TRBV11-3
CDR3: CASSRDFYEQYF; DNA: TGTGCCAGCAGTCGGGACTTCTACGAGCAGTACTTC; J: TRBJ2-7; size: -; D: -; V: TRBV6-6
CDR3: CASSPGGGDGTEAFF; DNA: TGCGCCAGCTCCCCTGGGGGAGGGGATGGGACTGAAGCTTTCTTT; J: TRBJ1-1; size: -; D: -; V: TRBV5-1
CDR3: CASSYERAGANVLTF; DNA: TGTGCCAGCAGTTACGAGCGGGCTGGGGCCAACGTCCTGACTTTC; J: TRBJ2-6; size: -; D: -; V: TRBV6-5
CDR3: CAWSVLSNQPQHF; DNA: TGTGCCTGGAGTGTACTCAGCAATCAGCCCCAGCATTTT; J: TRBJ1-5; size: -; D: -; V: TRBV30
CDR3: CATAPGANYGYTF; DNA: TGTGCCACTGCTCCGGGAGCCAACTATGGCTACACCTTC; J: TRBJ1-2; size: -; D: -; V: TRBV19
CDR3: CASSMSTGYQPQHF; DNA: TGTGCCAGTAGTATGTCGACAGGGTATCAGCCCCAGCATTTT; J: TRBJ1-5; size: -; D: TRBD1; V: TRBV19
CDR3: CASSLGLAEGEQYF; DNA: TGCGCCAGCAGCTTGGGGCTAGCGGAGGGCGAGCAGTACTTC; J: TRBJ2-7; size: once; D: TRBD2; V: TRBV5-1
CDR3: CASSSGAEGTGELFF; DNA: TGCGCCAGCAGCAGCGGGGCGGAAGGCACCGGGGAGCTGTTTTTT; J: TRBJ2-2; size: -; D: TRBD2; V: TRBV5-1
CDR3: CASSIRYRGDEQYF; DNA: TGTGCCAGTAGTATAAGGTACAGGGGGGACGAGCAGTACTTC; J: TRBJ2-7; size: once; D: TRBD1; V: TRBV19
CDR3: CASSEYLLTNEKLFF; DNA: TGTGCCAGCAGTGAATACCTGTTAACTAATGAAAAACTGTTTTTT; J: TRBJ1-4; size: -; D: -; V: TRBV25-1
CDR3: CASSLESSYEQYF; DNA: TGTGCCAGCAGCTTGGAGAGCTCCTACGAGCAGTACTTC; J: TRBJ2-7; size: -; D: -; V: TRBV5-6
CDR3: CASSSTTGAVYGYTF; DNA: TGTGCCAGCAGCTCCACGACAGGTGCGGTCTATGGCTACACCTTC; J: TRBJ1-2; size: -; D: -; V: TRBV5-6